A selection of T cell receptor beta chains follows, all from one sample in a study of OX40 agonist ivuxolimab in advanced cancers. TCRdb's table, derived via immunoSEQ multiplex PCR, lists solely in-frame clones and lacks some. The sample has 60,000 to 70,000 clones, around 87% seen once. Sequenced material: CD4+ or CD8+ T cells sorted from blood, taken in a trial of the OX40 agonist ivuxolimab. Source of these receptors: an adult with an advanced solid tumor such as melanoma, head and neck, liver or kidney cancer. Both conserved end residues are part of each CDR3. Fields, in order: clone size, J gene, D gene, V gene, CDR3 protein, CDR3 DNA. A D gene is named only where the DNA matches it firmly. For some rows the clone size is stated as once, few or many, or as a class when expanded; others skip it.

.	TRBJ2-7	.	TRBV7-2	CASSQDSFAYEQYF	TGTGCCAGCAGCCAGGACAGCTTCGCCTACGAGCAGTACTTC
.	TRBJ2-2	.	TRBV4-2	CASSQERGHRELFF	TGTGCCAGCAGCCAAGAACGGGGACATCGGGAGCTGTTTTTT
.	TRBJ2-7	.	TRBV6-5	CASSYILGEQYF	TGTGCCAGCAGTTACATACTTGGCGAGCAGTACTTC
.	TRBJ2-3	TRBD2	TRBV28	CAGRGALTDTQYF	TGTGCCGGGCGGGGGGCACTCACAGATACGCAGTATTTT
once	TRBJ1-2	.	TRBV21-1	CASSKGTTALGDGYTF	TGTGCCAGCAGCAAAGGAACTACAGCTTTAGGGGATGGCTACACCTTC
.	TRBJ2-2	.	TRBV6-1	CASGLRATGELFF	TGTGCCAGCGGTTTGAGGGCGACCGGGGAGCTGTTTTTT
.	TRBJ1-2	.	TRBV5-4	CASRPREHSNYGYTF	TGTGCCAGCAGACCTCGAGAGCACTCTAACTATGGCTACACCTTC
.	TRBJ2-1	.	TRBV6-1	CASSAGYGNEQFF	TGTGCCAGCAGTGCGGGATATGGCAATGAGCAGTTCTTC
once	TRBJ2-7	.	TRBV5-1	CASSTGQGTTYEQYF	TGCGCCAGCAGTACTGGGCAGGGGACGACCTACGAGCAGTACTTC
.	TRBJ2-7	.	TRBV28	CASSYGDYEQYF	TGTGCCAGCAGTTACGGAGACTACGAGCAGTACTTC
.	TRBJ2-7	.	TRBV28	CASWGNYEQYF	TGTGCCAGCTGGGGGAACTACGAGCAGTACTTC
.	TRBJ2-2	.	TRBV5-4	CASSKLVESNGELFF	TGTGCCAGCAGCAAACTGGTGGAATCGAACGGGGAGCTGTTTTTT
.	TRBJ2-7	.	TRBV14	CASSQVEGGSSYEQYF	TGTGCCAGCAGCCAAGTTGAGGGGGGGAGCTCCTACGAGCAGTACTTC
.	TRBJ2-1	.	TRBV5-5	CASSLGGTSYNEQFF	TGTGCCAGCAGCTTGGGGGGTACGTCCTACAATGAGCAGTTCTTC
.	TRBJ2-2	.	TRBV7-3	CASSLGNTGELFF	TGTGCCAGCAGCCTGGGGAACACCGGGGAGCTGTTTTTT
.	TRBJ1-1	.	TRBV30	CAWIYGSTEAFF	TGTGCCTGGATCTACGGGAGCACTGAAGCTTTCTTT
.	TRBJ1-2	TRBD1	TRBV28	CASSPSRGAGGYTF	TGTGCCAGCAGCCCTTCCAGGGGGGCGGGTGGCTACACCTTC
few	TRBJ2-5	TRBD2	TRBV7-8	CASSLEGTISKETQYF	TGTGCCAGCAGCTTAGAGGGGACTATAAGTAAAGAGACCCAGTACTTC
.	TRBJ1-1	.	TRBV6-6	CASSSHAREPEAFF	TGTGCCAGCAGTTCTCACGCCAGGGAACCTGAAGCTTTCTTT
.	TRBJ1-3	TRBD1	TRBV19	CASSIGRGTNTIYF	TGTGCCAGTAGTATCGGCAGGGGGACAAACACCATATATTTT
.	TRBJ2-5	TRBD1	TRBV19	CASSTRTGQETQYF	TGTGCCAGTAGTACTAGGACAGGACAAGAGACCCAGTACTTC
.	TRBJ2-7	.	TRBV2	CASSSTGDDYEQYF	TGTGCCAGCAGTTCGACAGGAGACGACTACGAGCAGTACTTC
.	TRBJ1-2	.	TRBV27	CASSYTDRDYGYTF	TGTGCCAGCAGTTACACCGACCGGGACTATGGCTACACCTTC
.	TRBJ1-2	.	TRBV6-5	CASSLDWGYTF	TGTGCCAGCAGTTTGGATTGGGGCTACACCTTC
.	TRBJ2-6	.	TRBV4-1	CASSQAAAPGANVLTF	TGCGCCAGCAGCCAAGCTGCGGCCCCCGGGGCCAACGTCCTGACTTTC
.	TRBJ2-5	.	TRBV10-3	CAISGDQGSQETQYF	TGTGCCATCAGTGGGGATCAGGGGTCCCAAGAGACCCAGTACTTC
.	TRBJ1-1	.	TRBV4-1	CASSQDPGGMNTEAFF	TGCGCCAGCAGCCAAGATCCTGGGGGCATGAACACTGAAGCTTTCTTT
.	TRBJ1-4	.	TRBV7-9	CASSQTGFNEKLFF	TGTGCCAGCAGCCAGACAGGATTCAATGAAAAACTGTTTTTT
.	TRBJ2-7	.	TRBV30	CAWRGVGGEQYF	TGTGCCTGGAGGGGGGTCGGGGGCGAGCAGTACTTC
.	TRBJ2-5	TRBD1	TRBV15	CATSRDYRGETQYF	TGTGCCACCAGCAGAGATTACAGGGGGGAGACCCAGTACTTC
.	TRBJ2-1	.	TRBV7-2	CASSLAQRVGNEQFF	TGTGCCAGCAGCTTAGCGCAGAGAGTTGGAAATGAGCAGTTCTTC
few	TRBJ1-5	TRBD1	TRBV6-5	CASNRLDRPNQPQHF	TGTGCCAGCAACCGACTGGACAGGCCCAATCAGCCCCAGCATTTT
once	TRBJ1-3	.	TRBV6-5	CASSPSSGNTIYF	TGTGCCAGCAGCCCAAGCTCTGGAAACACCATATATTTT
.	TRBJ1-2	.	TRBV2	CASRLQENYGYTF	TGTGCCAGCAGACTACAGGAGAACTATGGCTACACCTTC
.	TRBJ2-2	.	TRBV2	CASSPQNTGELFF	TGTGCCAGCAGTCCTCAGAACACCGGGGAGCTGTTTTTT
once	TRBJ2-7	.	TRBV5-1	CASMLDWVADEQYF	TGCGCCAGCATGTTGGATTGGGTAGCTGACGAGCAGTACTTC
.	TRBJ2-7	.	TRBV6-1	CASSEAPRLYEQYF	TGTGCCAGCAGTGAAGCGCCGCGCCTCTACGAGCAGTACTTC
.	TRBJ2-7	.	TRBV2	CASREGYEQYF	TGTGCCAGCAGGGAGGGGTACGAGCAGTACTTC
.	TRBJ2-1	TRBD1	TRBV4-3	CASSQEKFPGQHYYNEQFF	TGCGCCAGCAGCCAAGAAAAGTTTCCGGGACAGCATTACTACAATGAGCAGTTCTTC
.	TRBJ2-1	.	TRBV11-3	CASSGPYNEQFF	TGTGCCAGCAGCGGGCCTTACAATGAGCAGTTCTTC
.	TRBJ2-2	TRBD1	TRBV2	CASTRPGQGNTGELFF	TGTGCCAGCACCAGACCGGGACAGGGGAACACCGGGGAGCTGTTTTTT
.	TRBJ1-1	.	TRBV28	CASSPPGGYVYTEAFF	TGTGCCAGCAGCCCCCCTGGAGGGTACGTTTACACTGAAGCTTTCTTT
.	TRBJ2-2	.	TRBV4-2	CASSQGTVNTGELFF	TGTGCCAGCAGCCAAGGGACAGTGAACACCGGGGAGCTGTTTTTT
.	TRBJ1-2	TRBD1	TRBV28	CASSFPDRAGYTF	TGTGCCAGCAGTTTCCCGGACAGGGCTGGCTACACCTTC
.	TRBJ2-5	.	TRBV6-6	CASSYQGANRDETQYF	TGTGCCAGCAGTTACCAAGGGGCTAATAGGGATGAGACCCAGTACTTC